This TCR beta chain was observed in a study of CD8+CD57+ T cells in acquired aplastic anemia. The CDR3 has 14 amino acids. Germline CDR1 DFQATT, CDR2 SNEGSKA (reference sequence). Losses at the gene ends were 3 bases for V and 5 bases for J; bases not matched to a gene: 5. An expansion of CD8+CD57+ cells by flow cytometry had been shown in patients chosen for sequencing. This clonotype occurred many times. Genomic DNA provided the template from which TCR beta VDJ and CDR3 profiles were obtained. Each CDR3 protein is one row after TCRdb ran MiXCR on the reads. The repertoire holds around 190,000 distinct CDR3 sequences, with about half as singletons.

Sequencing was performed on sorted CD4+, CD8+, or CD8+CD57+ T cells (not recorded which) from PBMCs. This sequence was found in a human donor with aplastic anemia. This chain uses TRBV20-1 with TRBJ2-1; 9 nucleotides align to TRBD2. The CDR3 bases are TGCAGTGCTAGTTGGCGGGGGGGCAACAATGAGCAGTTCTTC. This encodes CSASWRGGNNEQFF.